The rows below give T cell receptor beta chains drawn from one sample of a study of technical replicates of blood from several donors. Clones were read by immunoSEQ multiplex PCR, and TCRdb kept only the in-frame ones, dropping some. The repertoire has more than 60,000 clones, roughly 94% of them found once; the top ten carry more than 0.2%. What was sequenced was T cells isolated from PBMCs. All receptors come from a human donor in good health. CDR3s include the opening cysteine and the closing phenylalanine or tryptophan. D genes are given only for firm matches. Size values are once, few and many counts, or a class for expanded clones, and some rows have none.

clone size,D gene,V gene,J gene,CDR3 protein
NA,NA,TRBV29-1,TRBJ2-3,CSVPGLGTDTQYF
once,TRBD2,TRBV7-8,TRBJ2-4,CASSFGGGRAVKSKNIQYF
NA,NA,TRBV11-1,TRBJ1-1,CASSSGQLNEAFF
NA,TRBD1,TRBV5-6,TRBJ2-7,CASSKDRGRYEQYF
NA,NA,TRBV6-5,TRBJ1-1,CASIQPGGTTEAFF
NA,NA,TRBV6-5,TRBJ2-7,CASSPDRYEQYF
NA,TRBD1,TRBV19,TRBJ1-5,CASRSGQGPYSNQPQHF
NA,TRBD1,TRBV11-3,TRBJ2-2,CASSFIGGWAGELFF
once,NA,TRBV27,TRBJ2-2,CASSYSSTGELFF
NA,NA,TRBV19,TRBJ1-5,CASSLTGGQPQHF
NA,TRBD1,TRBV5-1,TRBJ2-7,CASTTGTGSYEQYF
NA,NA,TRBV5-1,TRBJ2-5,CATHGGAVQETQYF
many,NA,TRBV12-5,TRBJ1-2,CASGLVSRHSYGYTF
NA,TRBD2,TRBV13,TRBJ2-7,CASSLGVAGPYEQYF
once,NA,TRBV30,TRBJ2-7,CAWRRGSEQYF
NA,NA,TRBV12-2,TRBJ2-7,CASHNPEEGDYEQYF